The 18 T cell receptor beta chains below were found in one sample sequenced in a study of yellow fever vaccine responses in identical twins. TCRdb redid the calling of the RT-PCR reads with MiXCR, one entry per CDR3 protein. The sample yields approximately 6,000 distinct CDR3 sequences, approximately 70% seen once. The sequencing here drew on T cells from blood (PBMCs), unsorted or a sorted subset (not recorded which), taken before or after yellow fever vaccination (not recorded which). The receptors shown here come from a woman under 30 who received the yellow fever vaccine.

This chain connects TRBV9 to TRBJ2-1, with D unresolved. The CDR3 extends over 14 amino acids. The V end lost 4 bases, the J end lost 10 bases, and 18 bases lay between the germline ends. Germline loops: CDR1 SGDLS, CDR2 YYNGEE. The CDR3 region is CASSSRTKPMEQFF. The CDR3, as DNA: TGTGCCAGCAGCTCGAGGACCAAGCCGATGGAGCAGTTCTTC.

This clonotype was observed a handful of times. This rearrangement joins TRBV7-2 to TRBJ1-5; the D gene is possibly TRBD1 (6 bases). The germline V gene encodes CDR1 SGHTA and CDR2 FQGNSA. V was clipped by 4 bases and J by 7 bases, with 11 bases between them. The CDR3 is made up of 13 amino acids. CDR3 region: CASSYREAQPQHF. CDR3 DNA: TGTGCCAGCAGCTACAGGGAAGCGCAGCCCCAGCATTTT.

This clonotype was recorded a few times. CDR3 amino acids: CASSSGLALSTDTQYF. The CDR3 DNA reads TGTGCCAGCAGCTCGGGACTAGCGCTAAGCACAGATACGCAGTATTTT. The chain recombines TRBV7-8 with TRBJ2-3, with 10 bases that match TRBD2. V dropped 4 bases and J dropped 0; count of bases not matched to a gene: 4. The germline V gene encodes CDR1 SGHVS and CDR2 FQNEAQ. CDR3 length: 16 amino acids.

This chain joins TRBV7-9 and TRBJ2-3; 10 nucleotides agree with TRBD2. V lost 8 bases, J lost 4 bases, and 9 bases stayed unmatched. The CDR3 consists of 15 residues. Germline CDR1 SEHNR, CDR2 FQNEAQ (reference sequence). The DNA of the CDR3 is TGTGCCAGCGGTCCTAGCGGGAGATTATCAGATACGCAGTATTTT. The encoded protein is CASGPSGRLSDTQYF. The full variable domain, rest sourced from reference TRBV7-9 and TRBJ2-3, is DTGVSQNPRHKITKRGQNVTFRCDPISEHNRLYWYRQTLGQGPEFLTYFQNEAQLEKSRLLSDRFSAERPKGSFSTLEIQRTEQGDSAMYLCASGPSGRLSDTQYFGPGTRLTVL.

The chain carries TRBV11-3 and TRBJ2-1, with TRBD2 identical over 15 bases. V shed 2 bases and J 7 bases; nucleotides not matched to a gene: 3. Germline loops: CDR1 SGHNT, CDR2 YENEEA. The CDR3 runs to 16 residues. The CDR3 loop is CASSLYGTSGGNEQFF. The DNA for the CDR3 is TGTGCCAGCAGCTTATACGGGACTAGCGGGGGGAATGAGCAGTTCTTC.

This clonotype was observed a handful of times. V and J are TRBV27 and TRBJ2-1, with TRBD1 matching 8 bases. The CDR3 has 15 residues. CDR1 and CDR2 from the germline V gene are MNHEY and SMNVEV (reference sequence). V trimming: 0 bases; J trimming: 9 bases; junction bases outside the gene matches: 7. This chain's CDR3 is CASSLSGRGLGEQFF. Here the CDR3 DNA reads TGTGCCAGCAGTTTATCGGGCAGGGGGCTGGGTGAGCAGTTCTTC.

This chain uses TRBV10-1 with TRBJ2-3; 9 nucleotides agree with TRBD1. The CDR3 extends over 17 amino acids. Germline CDR1 WNHNN, CDR2 SYGVQD (reference sequence). V dropped 2 bases and J dropped 2; count of bases not matched to a gene: 8. CDR3 DNA: TGCGCCAGCAGTGAGCCGCTGGGACAGGGCTCCACAGATACGCAGTATTTT. It codes for CASSEPLGQGSTDTQYF.

This clonotype was counted only a few times. The gene calls are TRBV14 and TRBJ2-7, with D tentatively TRBD2 (6 bases). V was pared by 5 bases and J by 6 bases, with 14 bases between. The CDR3 is made up of 13 amino acids. Per the germline V gene, CDR1 is SGHDN and CDR2 is FVKESK. Written as DNA, the CDR3 is TGTGCCAGCAGCTACGACCTCGGGGGCGAGCAGTACTTC. Translating gives CASSYDLGGEQYF.

This clonotype has only one observation. The chain has TRBV29-1 and TRBJ2-5, with 10 bases matching TRBD1. Germline CDR1 and CDR2: SQVTM and ANQGSEA. V was pared by 6 bases and J by 4 bases, with 11 bases of the junction left unmatched. The CDR3 spans 15 residues. CDR3 coding DNA: TGCAGCGTCCCTTCAATCCGGGACAGGGGAGAGACCCAGTACTTC. Amino acids: CSVPSIRDRGETQYF.

About this clonotype itself: Relative to the germline gene, one junction end is altered; a read error may explain this. The gene calls are TRBV5-5 and TRBJ2-1, with a weak D call TRBD2 (5 bases). CDR1 SGHKS and CDR2 YYEKEE come from the germline V gene (reference sequence). This CDR3 contains 13 residues. DNA for the CDR3: TGTGCCAGCACCTTGCGACTATACAATGAGCAGTTCTTC. It specifies CASTLRLYNEQFF.

The rearrangement links TRBV12-3 or TRBV12-4 to TRBJ2-3; 7 nucleotides agree with TRBD2. With 6 bases clipped from V and 0 bases from J, the junction kept 6 bases outside the gene matches. The CDR3 consists of 15 residues. As DNA, the CDR3 is TGTGCCAGCAGCCAAACTAGCGAAAGCACAGATACGCAGTATTTT. This codes for CASSQTSESTDTQYF.

This chain joins TRBV29-1 and TRBJ2-1; TRBD2 matches at 9 bases. Germline V gives CDR1 SQVTM, CDR2 ANQGSEA. The CDR3 consists of 12 residues. V lost 7 bases to trimming and J lost 9 bases; unmatched junction nucleotides: 7. The CDR3 sequence is CSARLADGEQFF. The CDR3 DNA follows: TGCAGCGCACGACTAGCGGATGGTGAGCAGTTCTTC.

This sequence joins TRBV4-1 and TRBJ1-1; D unresolved. The V gene's germline CDR1 is MGHRA and CDR2 YSYEKL. This CDR3 is built from 13 residues. V was clipped by 1 base and J by 4 bases, with 7 bases between them. The chain's CDR3 is CASSQGSGTEAFF. CDR3 in DNA: TGCGCCAGCAGCCAAGGGAGTGGCACTGAAGCTTTCTTT.

This chain uses TRBV5-1 with TRBJ1-4; TRBD1 might be the D (6 bases). The germline CDR1 and CDR2 sequences are SGHRS and YFSETQ. The CDR3 consists of 17 residues. The ends were cut back, 6 bases at V and 7 bases at J, with 25 bases in the middle. This CDR3 is CASKLGTQGRFSEKLFF. DNA for the CDR3: TGCGCCAGCAAGCTTGGAACCCAGGGGAGGTTTAGTGAAAAACTGTTTTTT.

The rearrangement joins TRBV19 to TRBJ2-7, with D unresolved. CDR1 is LNHDA, CDR2 SQIVND, per germline (reference sequence). The V and J ends lost 3 bases and 6 bases respectively, with 12 bases between them. CDR3 length: 13 amino acids. CDR3 nucleotide sequence: TGTGCCAGTAGTATGGTAAGGGCGGCCGAGCAGTACTTC. Its translation: CASSMVRAAEQYF.

The chain employs TRBV11-2 and TRBJ2-5; D is undetermined. V was clipped by 3 bases and J by 5 bases, with 4 bases between them. There are 11 residues in the CDR3. The germline gives CDR1 SGHAT, CDR2 FQNNGV. CDR3 residues: CASSFGETQYF. In DNA, the CDR3 is TGTGCCAGCAGCTTTGGGGAGACCCAGTACTTC.

This sequence joins TRBV20-1 and TRBJ1-5; TRBD1 might be the D (6 bases). The V and J ends lost 0 bases and 7 bases respectively, with 13 bases between them. CDR3 length equals 14 residues. Germline V lookup: CDR1 DFQATT, CDR2 SNEGSKA (reference sequence). The CDR3 DNA sequence: TGCAGTGCTAGAGACACACAGGGTGAGCAGCCCCAGCATTTT. Translation: CSARDTQGEQPQHF.

The chain recombines TRBV23-1 with TRBJ2-7; D gene uncertain. TRBV23-1 is noted as an ORF with a role that remains uncertain. The CDR3 length is 16 residues. Trimming cost V 0 bases and J 2 bases, with 14 bases left between them. The chain's CDR3 is CASSQSERIVPYEQYF. The CDR3 DNA follows: TGCGCCAGCAGTCAATCGGAGCGTATAGTACCCTACGAGCAGTACTTC.